Below, one T cell receptor (beta chain) is given with its context. The sample originates from a study of shared clonotypes between healthy human individuals. Assay used: immunoSEQ multiplex PCR; TCRdb lists only in-frame clones, some missing. The repertoire holds under 550,000 clones, with almost 97% as singletons. The sample taken for sequencing was naive CD4+ T cells sorted from blood. As to subset: CD45RA+ positively selected. This clonotype originated in a woman in her thirties in good health.

CDR3 nucleotide sequence: TGTGCCAGCAGTGACACGAGGGTAGGAAACACCATATATTTT. Its protein product is CASSDTRVGNTIYF. The V call is TRBV6-4, the J call TRBJ1-3; the D is unclear. This CDR3 comprises 14 residues. V lost 2 bases to trimming and J lost 4 bases, with 9 bases between them. Germline CDR1 and CDR2: MRHNA and SNTAGT.